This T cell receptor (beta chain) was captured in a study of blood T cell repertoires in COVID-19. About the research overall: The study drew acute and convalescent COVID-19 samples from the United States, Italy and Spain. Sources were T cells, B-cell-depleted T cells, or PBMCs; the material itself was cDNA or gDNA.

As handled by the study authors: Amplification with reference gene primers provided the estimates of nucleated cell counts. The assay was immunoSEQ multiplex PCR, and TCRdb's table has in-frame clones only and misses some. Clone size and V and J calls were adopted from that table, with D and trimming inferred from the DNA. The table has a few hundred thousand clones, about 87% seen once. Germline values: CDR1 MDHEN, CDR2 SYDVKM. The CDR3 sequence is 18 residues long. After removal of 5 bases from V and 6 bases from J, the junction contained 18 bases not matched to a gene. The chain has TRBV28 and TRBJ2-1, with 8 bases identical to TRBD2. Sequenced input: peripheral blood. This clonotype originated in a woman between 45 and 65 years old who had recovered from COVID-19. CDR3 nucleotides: TGTGCCAGCAGTCCAATGGGGTCCGGGACTAGTTTCCCCAATGAGCAGTTCTTC. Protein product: CASSPMGSGTSFPNEQFF.